This T cell receptor beta chain was recorded in a study of blood T cell repertoires in COVID-19. Produced via immunoSEQ multiplex PCR; TCRdb's table is partial and in-frame only. The sample has 140,000 to 150,000 clones; about 90% are singletons. Trimming took 1 base from V and 7 from J; bases not matched to a gene: 7. Germline CDR1 and CDR2: ENHRY and SYGVKD. CDR3 length equals 15 residues. This receptor was taken from a man in his 60s with active or convalescent COVID-19. Material for sequencing was peripheral blood. This chain connects TRBV10-3 to TRBJ1-5; 7 nucleotides align to TRBD1. CDR3 amino acids: CAISEFSGGSQPQHF. CDR3 sequence (DNA): TGTGCCATCAGTGAGTTCTCAGGGGGGAGCCAGCCCCAGCATTTT.